The rows below give T cell receptor beta chains drawn from one sample of a study of Ad26.COV2.S vaccination and SARS-CoV-2 variants. Some clones are missing from TCRdb's copy, which holds only in-frame ones; the method was immunoSEQ multiplex PCR. Seen here are 100,000 or so clones, 60% to 85% observed once, and the top ten hold around 16%. Specimen: peripheral blood, collected after recovery from COVID-19. The origin of the receptors is a human donor who had recovered from COVID-19. The CDR3 runs from the conserved cysteine through the conserved F or W. D genes are given only for firm matches. Size values are once, few and many counts, or a class for expanded clones, and some rows have none.

cdr3_nt,cdr3_aa,clone_size,j_call,cdr3_length,d_call,v_call
TGCAGTGCTAGTTCAGGGGGGACCTATAATTCACCCCTCCACTTT,CSASSGGTYNSPLHF,NA,TRBJ1-6,15,TRBD1,TRBV20-1
TGTGCCAGCAGCTTACGGGTATTCGGCACTGAAGCTTTCTTT,CASSLRVFGTEAFF,NA,TRBJ1-1,14,NA,TRBV2
TGTGCCAGCAGTTTGATCGGGGGGGAGACCCAGTACTTC,CASSLIGGETQYF,NA,TRBJ2-5,13,TRBD2,TRBV12-3/TRBV12-4
TGTGCCAGCAGTCCCCAGGGACTTAACTATGGCTACACCTTC,CASSPQGLNYGYTF,NA,TRBJ1-2,14,NA,TRBV28
TGTGCCAGCAGTGAAAGGGGGGGTTCACCCCTCTACGAGCAGTACTTC,CASSERGGSPLYEQYF,NA,TRBJ2-7,16,NA,TRBV6-1
TGTGCCACCAGCAGGAGACTAGCAGATTCCTACAATGAGCAGTTCTTC,CATSRRLADSYNEQFF,NA,TRBJ2-1,16,TRBD2,TRBV15
TGTGCCAGCAGCCAAGGACTAGCGGGGTCCGGGGAGCTGTTTTTT,CASSQGLAGSGELFF,NA,TRBJ2-2,15,TRBD2,TRBV3-1/TRBV3-2
TGTGCCAGCAGCCAAGGGACAGTCGACAACTATGGCTACACCTTC,CASSQGTVDNYGYTF,once,TRBJ1-2,15,NA,TRBV4-2
TGTGCCAGCAGGAACACCGGGACTAGCGGGGCCGAGCAGTACTTC,CASRNTGTSGAEQYF,many,TRBJ2-7,15,TRBD2,TRBV7-2
TGTGCCAGCAGCCCGGACCTTGGGAGCACTGAAGCTTTCTTT,CASSPDLGSTEAFF,NA,TRBJ1-1,14,NA,TRBV5-4
TGTGCCAGCAGCTTTTTTGTGGGGGCAGAAGCCCATAACTATGGCTACACCTTC,CASSFFVGAEAHNYGYTF,NA,TRBJ1-2,18,NA,TRBV5-4
TGTGCCAGCAGTCCGATGGGCGGGAGCTCCTACAATGAGCAGTTCTTC,CASSPMGGSSYNEQFF,few,TRBJ2-1,16,TRBD2,TRBV14
TGTGCCAGCAGCCTACAGGACGCCGATTCACCCCTCCACTTT,CASSLQDADSPLHF,NA,TRBJ1-6,14,NA,TRBV11-2
TGTGCCAGTGGGGACAGACACAATCAGCCCCAGCATTTT,CASGDRHNQPQHF,NA,TRBJ1-5,13,TRBD1,TRBV2
TGTGCCAGCAAAGTAAGCGACAGCTCCTACGAGCAGTACTTC,CASKVSDSSYEQYF,NA,TRBJ2-7,14,NA,TRBV2
TGTGCCAGCAGGGGGACTTTTTACTACGAGCAGTACTTC,CASRGTFYYEQYF,NA,TRBJ2-7,13,NA,TRBV2
TGCGCCAGCAGCTTAGGGACAGGGGGGTCCTACGAGCAGTACTTC,CASSLGTGGSYEQYF,NA,TRBJ2-7,15,TRBD1,TRBV10-2
TGTGCCAGCAGCCAAGATAACCGACCGGGGGTCTACGAGCAGTACTTC,CASSQDNRPGVYEQYF,NA,TRBJ2-7,16,NA,TRBV3-1/TRBV3-2
TGTGCCAGCAGGGGATCCGGGACAGGCGACAATGAGCAGTTCTTC,CASRGSGTGDNEQFF,NA,TRBJ2-1,15,TRBD1,TRBV28
TGTGCCAGCAGCTTCTGGGCAGGGCGAAGGGACACTGAAGCTTTCTTT,CASSFWAGRRDTEAFF,NA,TRBJ1-1,16,NA,TRBV7-2
TGCGCCAGCAGCCAAGAGAGGGGGTGGGGCAAAAACATTCAGTACTTC,CASSQERGWGKNIQYF,NA,TRBJ2-4,16,NA,TRBV4-3
TGTGCCAGCAGCCCGGGACAGGGTATGAAGCAGTACTTC,CASSPGQGMKQYF,NA,TRBJ2-7,13,TRBD1,TRBV6-6
TGTGCCAGCAGTTGGGGACAGGGGTTACATCAGCCCCAGCATTTT,CASSWGQGLHQPQHF,NA,TRBJ1-5,15,TRBD1,TRBV6-5
TGTGCCAGCAGTTACACAGGGGTCCTCACAGATACGCAGTATTTT,CASSYTGVLTDTQYF,NA,TRBJ2-3,15,TRBD1,TRBV6-2/TRBV6-3
TGCGCCAGCAGCCTCGGACTAGCGGGGTTGTCAGATACGCAGTATTTT,CASSLGLAGLSDTQYF,NA,TRBJ2-3,16,TRBD2,TRBV5-1
TGTGCCAGCAGTCCATCTTCCGGGACATTCCTCTATGGCTACACCTTC,CASSPSSGTFLYGYTF,NA,TRBJ1-2,16,NA,TRBV28
TGCAGCGTTGATCCCACCCCCAGGGGGACGTCGACGAACACTGAAGCTTTCTTT,CSVDPTPRGTSTNTEAFF,NA,TRBJ1-1,18,TRBD1,TRBV29-1
TGTGCCAGCAGTGAATACGAGAATTGGCAGACCCAGTACTTC,CASSEYENWQTQYF,few,TRBJ2-5,14,NA,TRBV25-1
TGTGCCAGCAGCCGGACAACGAAAGCTTTCTTT,CASSRTTKAFF,few,TRBJ1-1,11,NA,TRBV12-3/TRBV12-4
TGTGCCAGCAGTAAACAGGGCGCTAACTATGGCTACACCTTC,CASSKQGANYGYTF,NA,TRBJ1-2,14,NA,TRBV28
TGTGCCAGCAGCTTAGGAGGCGGCGATAATGAAAAACTGTTTTTT,CASSLGGGDNEKLFF,few,TRBJ1-4,15,NA,TRBV7-9
TGTGCCAAACAAGGTGGGACTAGCGGGGGTGCAGATACGCAGTATTTT,CAKQGGTSGGADTQYF,NA,TRBJ2-3,16,TRBD2,TRBV2
TGTGCCAGCAGTTACGGTGTGGGCTCTGGGGCCAACGTCCTGACTTTC,CASSYGVGSGANVLTF,NA,TRBJ2-6,16,NA,TRBV6-5
TGTGCCAGCAGCTTGGCCTTGGACAGCCTCCAGAGGGAGACCCAGTACTTC,CASSLALDSLQRETQYF,once,TRBJ2-5,17,NA,TRBV5-4
TGTGCCACCTCGACAGGACCTTACAATGAGCAGTTCTTC,CATSTGPYNEQFF,NA,TRBJ2-1,13,NA,TRBV19
TGTGCCAGCAGCCCCTACCTCAGAGACCAGAACACTGAAGCTTTCTTT,CASSPYLRDQNTEAFF,NA,TRBJ1-1,16,NA,TRBV5-5
TGTGCCATCAGTGAGACAGCTAAGAGCTCCTACGAGCAGTACTTC,CAISETAKSSYEQYF,NA,TRBJ2-7,15,NA,TRBV10-3
TGCGCCGGCAGCCCTACCGACTTGGGCGGCACAGATACGCAGTATTTT,CAGSPTDLGGTDTQYF,NA,TRBJ2-3,16,NA,TRBV4-1
TGTGCCAGCAGCTTAGTGTGGGGAACTGGAGAGACCCAGTACTTC,CASSLVWGTGETQYF,NA,TRBJ2-5,15,NA,TRBV7-9